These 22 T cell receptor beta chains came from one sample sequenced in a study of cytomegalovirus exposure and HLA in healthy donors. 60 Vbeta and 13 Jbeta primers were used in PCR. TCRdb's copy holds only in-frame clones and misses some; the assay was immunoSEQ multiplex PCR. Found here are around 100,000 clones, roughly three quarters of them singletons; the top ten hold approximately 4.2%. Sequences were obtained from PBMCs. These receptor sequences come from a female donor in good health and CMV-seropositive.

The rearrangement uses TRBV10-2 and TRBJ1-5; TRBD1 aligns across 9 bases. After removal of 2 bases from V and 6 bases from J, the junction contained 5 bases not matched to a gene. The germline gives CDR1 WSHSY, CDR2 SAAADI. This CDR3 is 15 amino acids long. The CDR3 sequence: CASSEVGQGSQPQHF. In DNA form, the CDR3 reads TGCGCCAGCAGTGAGGTCGGACAGGGGTCTCAGCCCCAGCATTTT.

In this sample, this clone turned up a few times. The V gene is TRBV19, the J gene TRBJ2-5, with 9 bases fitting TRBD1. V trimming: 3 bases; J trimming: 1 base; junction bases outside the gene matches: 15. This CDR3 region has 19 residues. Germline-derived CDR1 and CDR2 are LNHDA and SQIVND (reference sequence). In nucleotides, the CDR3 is TGTGCCAGTAGTATGAAAACTGGTTGGGACAGGGTGGGCCAAGAGACCCAGTACTTC. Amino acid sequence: CASSMKTGWDRVGQETQYF.

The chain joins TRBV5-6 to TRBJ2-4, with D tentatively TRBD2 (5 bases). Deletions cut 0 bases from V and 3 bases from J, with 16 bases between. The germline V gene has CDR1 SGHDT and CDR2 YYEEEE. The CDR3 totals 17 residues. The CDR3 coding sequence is TGTGCCAGCAGCTTGGGGGTTTTGGGAGACGGCAAAAACATTCAGTACTTC. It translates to CASSLGVLGDGKNIQYF.

Here the CDR3 reads CASSQALGGAGDTQYF. CDR3 coding DNA: TGTGCCAGCAGCCAGGCCTTAGGGGGGGCGGGGGATACGCAGTATTTT. The V gene is TRBV4-2, the J gene TRBJ2-3, with a possible D match to TRBD2 (7 bases). CDR3 length: 16 residues. In germline, CDR1 is LGHNA, CDR2 YNFKEQ. The ends were cut back, 3 bases at V and 6 bases at J, with 19 bases in the middle.

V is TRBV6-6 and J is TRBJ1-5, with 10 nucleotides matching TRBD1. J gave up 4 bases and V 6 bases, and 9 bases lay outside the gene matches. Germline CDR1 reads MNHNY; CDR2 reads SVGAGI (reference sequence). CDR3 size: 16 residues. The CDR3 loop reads CASRHRDRGRNQPQHF. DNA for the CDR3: TGTGCCAGCAGACACCGGGACAGGGGAAGGAATCAGCCCCAGCATTTT.

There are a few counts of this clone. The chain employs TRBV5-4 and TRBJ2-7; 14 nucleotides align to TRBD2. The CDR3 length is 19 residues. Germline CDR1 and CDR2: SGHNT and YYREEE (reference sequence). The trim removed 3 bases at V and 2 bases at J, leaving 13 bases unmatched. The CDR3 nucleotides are TGTGCCAGCAGCTCACAAGTTACGGGACTAGCGGGAGCAGCCTACGAGCAGTACTTC. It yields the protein CASSSQVTGLAGAAYEQYF.

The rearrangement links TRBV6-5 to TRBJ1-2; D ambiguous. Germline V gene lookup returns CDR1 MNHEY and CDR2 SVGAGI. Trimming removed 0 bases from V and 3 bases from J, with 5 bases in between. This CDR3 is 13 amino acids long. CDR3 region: CASSYSPDYGYTF. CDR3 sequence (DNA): TGTGCCAGCAGTTACTCGCCAGACTATGGCTACACCTTC.

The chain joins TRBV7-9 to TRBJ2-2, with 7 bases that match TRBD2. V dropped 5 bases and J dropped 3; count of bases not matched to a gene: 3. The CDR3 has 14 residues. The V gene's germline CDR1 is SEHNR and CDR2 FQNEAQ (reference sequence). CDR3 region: CASSAGGYTGELFF. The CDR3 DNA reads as TGTGCCAGCAGCGCCGGGGGGTACACCGGGGAGCTGTTTTTT.

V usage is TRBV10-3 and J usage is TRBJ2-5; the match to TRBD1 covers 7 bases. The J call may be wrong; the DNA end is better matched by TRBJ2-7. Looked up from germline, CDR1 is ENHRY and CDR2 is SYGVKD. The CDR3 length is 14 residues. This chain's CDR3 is CAISATGSSYEQYF. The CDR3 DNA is TGTGCCATCAGTGCGACAGGGAGTTCCTACGAGCAGTACTTC.

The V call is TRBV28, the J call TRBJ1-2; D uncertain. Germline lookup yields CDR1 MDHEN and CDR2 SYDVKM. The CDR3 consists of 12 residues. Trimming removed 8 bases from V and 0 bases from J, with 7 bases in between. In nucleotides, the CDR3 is TGTGCCAGCGTCAACACTAACTATGGCTACACCTTC. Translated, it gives CASVNTNYGYTF.

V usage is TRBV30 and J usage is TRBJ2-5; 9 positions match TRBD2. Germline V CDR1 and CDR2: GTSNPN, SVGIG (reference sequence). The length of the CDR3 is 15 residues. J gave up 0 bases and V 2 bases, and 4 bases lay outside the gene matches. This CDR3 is CAWSPLAGYQETQYF. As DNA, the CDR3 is TGTGCCTGGAGTCCCCTAGCGGGGTACCAAGAGACCCAGTACTTC. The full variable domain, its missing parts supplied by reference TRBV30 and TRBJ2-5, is SQTIHQWPATLVQPVGSPLSLECTVEGTSNPNLYWYRQAAGRGLQLLFYSVGIGQISSEVPQNLSASRPQDRQFILSSKKLLLSDSGFYLCAWSPLAGYQETQYFGPGTRLLVL.

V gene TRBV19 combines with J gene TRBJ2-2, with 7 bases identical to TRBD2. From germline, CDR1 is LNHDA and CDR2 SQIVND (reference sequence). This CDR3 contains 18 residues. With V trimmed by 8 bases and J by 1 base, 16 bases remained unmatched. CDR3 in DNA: TGTGCCAGTTCCCCGAACCCCCGGGGCGGGAGGAACACCGGGGAGCTGTTTTTT. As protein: CASSPNPRGGRNTGELFF. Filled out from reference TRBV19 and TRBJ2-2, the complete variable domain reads DGGITQSPKYLFRKEGQNVTLSCEQNLNHDAMYWYRQDPGQGLRLIYYSQIVNDFQKGDIAEGYSVSREKKESFPLTVTSAQKNPTAFYLCASSPNPRGGRNTGELFFGEGSRLTVL.

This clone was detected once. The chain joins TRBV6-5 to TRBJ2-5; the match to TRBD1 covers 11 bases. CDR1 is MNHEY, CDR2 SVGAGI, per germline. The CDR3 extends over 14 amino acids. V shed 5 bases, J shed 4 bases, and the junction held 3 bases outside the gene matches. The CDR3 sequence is CASSPGTGGETQYF. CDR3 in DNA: TGTGCCAGCAGTCCTGGGACAGGGGGAGAGACCCAGTACTTC.

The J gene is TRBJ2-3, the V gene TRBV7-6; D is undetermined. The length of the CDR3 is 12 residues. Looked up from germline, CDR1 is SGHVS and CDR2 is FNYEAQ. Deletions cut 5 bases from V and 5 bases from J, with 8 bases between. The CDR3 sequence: CASSPLLDTQYF. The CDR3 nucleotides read TGTGCCAGCAGCCCCCTTCTAGATACGCAGTATTTT.

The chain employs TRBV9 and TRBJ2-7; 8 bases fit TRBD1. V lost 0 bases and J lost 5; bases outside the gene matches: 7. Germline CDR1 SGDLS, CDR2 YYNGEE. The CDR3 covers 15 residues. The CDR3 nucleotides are TGTGCCAGCAGCGTAGAGTCAGGGGGCTTCAACGAGCAGTACTTC. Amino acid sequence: CASSVESGGFNEQYF.

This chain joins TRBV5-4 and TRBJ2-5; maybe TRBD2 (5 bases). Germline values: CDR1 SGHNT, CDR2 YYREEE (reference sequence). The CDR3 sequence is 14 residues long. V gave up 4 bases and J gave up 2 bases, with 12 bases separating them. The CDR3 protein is CASSRAGLQETQYF. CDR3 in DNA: TGTGCCAGCAGCCGGGCGGGCCTACAAGAGACCCAGTACTTC.

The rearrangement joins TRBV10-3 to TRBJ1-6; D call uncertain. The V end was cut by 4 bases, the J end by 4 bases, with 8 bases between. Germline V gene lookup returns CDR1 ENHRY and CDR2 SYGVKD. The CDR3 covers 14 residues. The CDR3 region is CAISAGQYNSPLHF. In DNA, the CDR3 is TGTGCCATCAGTGCTGGGCAGTATAATTCACCCCTCCACTTT.

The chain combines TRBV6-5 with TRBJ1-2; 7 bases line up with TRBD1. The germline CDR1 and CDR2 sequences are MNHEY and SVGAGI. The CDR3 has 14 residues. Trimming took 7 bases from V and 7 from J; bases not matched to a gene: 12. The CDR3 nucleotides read TGTGCCAGCACCACCCAGGGCAGGGGGTTTGGCTACACCTTC. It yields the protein CASTTQGRGFGYTF.

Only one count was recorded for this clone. The CDR3 loop is CASSTGTLLSSYEQYF. CDR3 nucleotide sequence: TGTGCCAGCAGTACCGGGACACTACTTTCGTCCTACGAGCAGTACTTC. This chain uses TRBV2 with TRBJ2-7; weak D call: TRBD1 (6 bases). There are 16 residues in the CDR3. Per germline, CDR1 SNHLY and CDR2 FYNNEI. Trimming shortened V by 5 bases and J by 1 base, and 18 bases separated the two germline ends. The whole variable domain, filled in from reference TRBV2 and TRBJ2-7, reads EPEVTQTPSHQVTQMGQEVILRCVPISNHLYFYWYRQILGQKVEFLVSFYNNEISEKSEIFDDQFSVERPDGSNFTLKIRSTKLEDSAMYFCASSTGTLLSSYEQYFGPGTRLTVT.

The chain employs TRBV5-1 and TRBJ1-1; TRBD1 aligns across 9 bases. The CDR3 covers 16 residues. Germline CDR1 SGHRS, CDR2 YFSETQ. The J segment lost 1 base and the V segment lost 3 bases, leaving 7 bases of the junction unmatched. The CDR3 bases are TGCGCCAGCAGCTCGGGGAGGGACAGGGAGAACACTGAAGCTTTCTTT. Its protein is CASSSGRDRENTEAFF.

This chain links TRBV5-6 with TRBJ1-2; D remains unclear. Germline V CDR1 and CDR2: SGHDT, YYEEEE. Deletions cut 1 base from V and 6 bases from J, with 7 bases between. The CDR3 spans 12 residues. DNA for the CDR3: TGTGCCAGCAGCTTGAGCGGACATGGCTACACCTTC. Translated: CASSLSGHGYTF. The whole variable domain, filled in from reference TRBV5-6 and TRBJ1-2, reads DAGVTQSPTHLIKTRGQQVTLRCSPKSGHDTVSWYQQALGQGPQFIFQYYEEEERQRGNFPDRFSGHQFPNYSSELNVNALLLGDSALYLCASSLSGHGYTFGSGTRLTVV.

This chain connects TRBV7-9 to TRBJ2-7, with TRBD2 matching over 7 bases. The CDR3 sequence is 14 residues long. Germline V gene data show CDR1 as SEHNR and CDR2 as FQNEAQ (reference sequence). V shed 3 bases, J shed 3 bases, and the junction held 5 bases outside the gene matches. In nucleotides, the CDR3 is TGTGCCAGCAGCTTTGGCGGGAGAAACTACGAGCAGTACTTC. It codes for CASSFGGRNYEQYF.